The 14 T cell receptor beta chains given below trace back to one sample, sequenced in a study of identical twins. TCRdb redid the calling of the 5' RACE reads with MiXCR, one entry per CDR3 protein. The repertoire includes around 550,000 distinct CDR3 sequences, around 15% of them detected once, and roughly 0.43% sits in the top ten. The same specimen was also included in a second study, on yellow fever vaccine responses in identical twins.

The sequenced sample was CD4+ T cells sorted from blood. The receptors were gathered from a woman aged 18 to 35 in good health.

This CDR3 is CSARDFAGATGEQYF. The CDR3 DNA is TGCAGTGCTAGAGATTTTGCGGGAGCCACCGGCGAGCAGTACTTC. The chain carries TRBV20-1 and TRBJ2-7; 7 bases fit TRBD2. The CDR3 sequence is 15 residues long. With 0 bases clipped from V and 6 bases from J, the junction kept 11 bases outside the gene matches. The V gene's germline CDR1 is DFQATT and CDR2 SNEGSKA (reference sequence).

This clonotype was found many times. The rearrangement uses TRBV4-1 and TRBJ1-1; no definite D call. The V gene lost 1 base and the J gene lost 9 bases, with 15 bases spanning the gap. The CDR3 is 14 residues long. Germline CDR1 reads MGHRA; CDR2 reads YSYEKL. The CDR3 DNA is TGCGCCAGCAGCCAAGCCGACCTAAACTTTAAAGCTTTCTTT. Translating it yields CASSQADLNFKAFF.

The chain links TRBV12-3 or TRBV12-4 to TRBJ2-7, with D possibly being TRBD1 (6 bases). CDR3 length equals 13 residues. V was trimmed by 8 bases and J by 3 bases, leaving 14 bases between them. The CDR3 nucleotides read TGTGCCAGCGGAGCTCAGGGGTTCTACGAGCAGTACTTC. Translation gives CASGAQGFYEQYF.

DNA of the CDR3: TGCGCCAGCAGTGCTGTATCGTCAAACACCGGGGAGCTGTTTTTT. Protein sequence: CASSAVSSNTGELFF. The rearrangement uses TRBV10-1 and TRBJ2-2; D is unclear. CDR1 is WNHNN and CDR2 is SYGVQD in the germline V gene (reference sequence). CDR3 length: 15 residues. Trimming took 4 bases from V and 2 from J, leaving 11 bases between them.

This clonotype has a handful of counts. The rearrangement uses TRBV18 and TRBJ2-7, with D perhaps TRBD1 (6 bases). This CDR3 comprises 14 residues. Germline lookup yields CDR1 KGHSH and CDR2 LQKENI. Trimming removed 5 bases from V and 4 bases from J, with 15 bases in between. CDR3 DNA sequence: TGTGCCAGCTCAACCCCGGGACACCCGTACGAGCAGTACTTC. Protein sequence: CASSTPGHPYEQYF.

This clonotype was seen a handful of times. This chain links TRBV5-6 with TRBJ2-7; 14 bases map to TRBD2. In germline, CDR1 is SGHDT, CDR2 YYEEEE. The CDR3 spans 16 residues. V lost 1 base and J lost 2; bases outside the gene matches: 2. CDR3 region: CASSLLGLAGAYEQYF. CDR3 nucleotide sequence: TGTGCCAGCAGCTTGTTGGGACTAGCGGGAGCCTACGAGCAGTACTTC.

A few counts support this clonotype. This chain uses TRBV27 with TRBJ2-7; 7 bases line up with TRBD1. The CDR3 loop spans 13 amino acids. V shed 9 bases, J shed 3 bases, and the junction held 8 bases outside the gene matches. Germline lookup yields CDR1 MNHEY and CDR2 SMNVEV (reference sequence). In DNA, the CDR3 is TGTGCCAGTAGAGGGGGCGCCGGCTACGAGCAGTACTTC. As protein: CASRGGAGYEQYF.

This clonotype turned up a few times. This rearrangement joins TRBV12-3 or TRBV12-4 to TRBJ1-2, with TRBD1 as a possible D gene (6 bases). The ends were cut back, 4 bases at V and 0 bases at J, with 18 bases in the middle. CDR3 length: 17 residues. The CDR3 bases are TGTGCCAGCAGTTCCGGGGGCCGAGGACAGACTAACTATGGCTACACCTTC. Encoded protein: CASSSGGRGQTNYGYTF.

The chain has TRBV14 and TRBJ2-3; TRBD2 is a possible D gene (6 bases). The CDR3 loop spans 14 amino acids. The ends were cut back, 4 bases at V and 4 bases at J, with 12 bases in the middle. CDR1 SGHDN and CDR2 FVKESK come from the germline V gene. The CDR3, as DNA: TGTGCCAGCAGCCGGCCGACTAGAGCAGATACGCAGTATTTT. It is translated as CASSRPTRADTQYF.

The rearrangement joins TRBV5-6 to TRBJ1-1, with 11 bases identical to TRBD1. The J segment lost 4 bases and the V segment lost 4 bases, leaving 6 bases of the junction unmatched. CDR3 length: 15 residues. Germline assignment: CDR1 SGHDT and CDR2 YYEEEE. The CDR3 DNA follows: TGTGCCAGCAGCAACCCTGGGACAGGGGGCACTGAAGCTTTCTTT. This codes for CASSNPGTGGTEAFF.

This clonotype was picked up a small number of times. The chain recombines TRBV9 with TRBJ2-5; TRBD2 agrees at 8 bases. Per the germline V gene, CDR1 is SGDLS and CDR2 is YYNGEE. CDR3 size: 14 residues. V shed 3 bases, J shed 8 bases, and the junction held 9 bases outside the gene matches. The CDR3: CASSERGRTSTQYF. DNA for the CDR3: TGTGCCAGCAGCGAGCGGGGGCGCACATCAACCCAGTACTTC. Based on the CDR3 plus reference TRBV9 and TRBJ2-5, the full variable domain is DSGVTQTPKHLITATGQRVTLRCSPRSGDLSVYWYQQSLDQGLQFLIQYYNGEERAKGNILERFSAQQFPDLHSELNLSSLELGDSALYFCASSERGRTSTQYFGPGTRLLVL.

There are a few counts of this clonotype. The gene calls are TRBV5-1 and TRBJ2-2; D may be TRBD2 (5 bases). CDR3 length: 17 amino acids. With 3 bases removed from V and 4 bases from J, the gap between germline ends came to 19 bases. CDR1 is SGHRS and CDR2 is YFSETQ in the germline V gene. The CDR3 DNA is TGCGCCAGCAGCTGGACTCTTAACGATGGTGGCACCGGGGAGCTGTTTTTT. This translates into CASSWTLNDGGTGELFF.

This clonotype was detected many times. This chain joins TRBV12-3 or TRBV12-4 and TRBJ2-1; tentative D call: TRBD2 (10 bases). Trimming cost V 5 bases and J 8 bases, with 25 bases left between them. CDR3 size: 17 residues. The CDR3 nucleotides read TGTGCCAGCAGTCCAGACAGGGGGAGCGGGAGGGCCCATGAGCAGTTCTTC. Translation gives CASSPDRGSGRAHEQFF.

This clonotype has only a few counts. This chain joins TRBV20-1 and TRBJ2-3; D gene uncertain. CDR1 is DFQATT and CDR2 is SNEGSKA in the germline V gene (reference sequence). The CDR3 extends over 11 amino acids. Trimming took off 3 bases at V and 3 bases at J, with 4 bases between the two ends. CDR3 DNA sequence: TGCAGTGCTAGCCAAACAGATACGCAGTATTTT. It specifies CSASQTDTQYF.